Following are 6 T cell receptor beta chains from one sample sequenced in a study of OX40 agonist ivuxolimab in advanced cancers. Produced via immunoSEQ multiplex PCR; TCRdb's table is partial and in-frame only. The sample has about 49,000 clones; approximately 81% are singletons. The sequencing here drew on CD4+ or CD8+ T cells sorted from blood, taken in a trial of the OX40 agonist ivuxolimab. The receptors were sampled from an adult with an advanced solid tumor such as melanoma, head and neck, liver or kidney cancer.

This chain joins TRBV9 and TRBJ1-2; D unresolved. Germline assignment: CDR1 SGDLS and CDR2 YYNGEE. V lost 2 bases, J lost 4 bases, and 18 bases lay in between. This CDR3 region has 16 residues. The CDR3 here is CASSVNPRREGYGYTF. CDR3 in DNA: TGTGCCAGCAGCGTGAATCCTCGGCGTGAGGGCTATGGCTACACCTTC.

The J gene is TRBJ2-6, the V gene TRBV28, with 9 bases lining up with TRBD1. The CDR3 consists of 19 residues. V lost 1 base, J lost 1 base, and 8 bases stayed unmatched. CDR1 and CDR2 from the germline V gene are MDHEN and SYDVKM. CDR3 region: CASSLSAGQGGSGANVLTF. The CDR3 region has the DNA TGTGCCAGCAGTTTATCGGCGGGACAGGGTGGGTCTGGGGCCAACGTCCTGACTTTC.

The chain joins TRBV28 to TRBJ1-1; D is unclear. The CDR3 covers 12 residues. From germline, CDR1 is MDHEN and CDR2 SYDVKM. Between the trimmed V and J ends, which lost 3 bases and 8 bases, there was a span of 10 bases. The CDR3 reads CASSFNVLEAFF. Written as DNA, the CDR3 is TGTGCCAGCAGTTTTAACGTCTTGGAAGCTTTCTTT.

The chain employs TRBV9 and TRBJ2-1, with D perhaps TRBD2 (7 bases). Trimming removed 1 base from V and 5 bases from J, with 16 bases in between. This CDR3 contains 16 residues. Germline values: CDR1 SGDLS, CDR2 YYNGEE. The CDR3 sequence is CASSVPQTGGHNEQFF. The CDR3 bases are TGTGCCAGCAGCGTACCGCAGACGGGGGGCCACAATGAGCAGTTCTTC.

This chain joins TRBV7-9 and TRBJ2-1, with TRBD2 matching 7 bases. The CDR3 has 12 amino acids. V was clipped by 0 bases and J by 14 bases; unmatched bases: 4. Germline V CDR1 and CDR2: SEHNR, FQNEAQ (reference sequence). CDR3 protein: CASSLAAREEFF. The CDR3 nucleotides read TGTGCCAGCAGCTTAGCGGCCCGGGAGGAGTTCTTC.

The chain joins TRBV19 to TRBJ2-4, with 9 bases lining up with TRBD2. Germline loops: CDR1 LNHDA, CDR2 SQIVND (reference sequence). The CDR3 sequence is 16 residues long. V lost 5 bases, J lost 2 bases, and 7 bases stayed unmatched. The CDR3 loop is CASSPLAGGTKNIQYF. The DNA of the CDR3 is TGTGCCAGTAGTCCCCTGGCGGGGGGGACCAAAAACATTCAGTACTTC.